The TCR beta chain described here comes from a study of CD8+ T cells in alopecia areata. Described treatment: oral pan-JAK inhibitor, 5-10 mg twice daily. cDNA serving as the sequencing template came from extracted, reverse transcribed RNA. The assay was immunoSEQ multiplex PCR, and TCRdb's table has in-frame clones only and misses some. This table has some 200,000 clones, about 60% appearing once. V dropped 4 bases and J dropped 0 bases, with 9 bases sitting between them. The CDR3 sequence is 13 residues long. Germline CDR1 GTSNPN, CDR2 SVGIG (reference sequence). A remark on this clone: Its antigen is undetermined.

Study-level findings and limits: While tofacitinib was given, many expanded lesional clones persisted in scalp and blood.

This specimen consisted of CD4+ T cells sorted from blood, obtained at week 4, from a patient treated with tofacitinib. The clonotype was recovered from a human donor with alopecia areata. The chain is built from TRBV30 and TRBJ1-1; D gene ambiguous. In DNA, the CDR3 is TGTGCCTGGAAAGGCCGAATGAACACTGAAGCTTTCTTT. Protein sequence: CAWKGRMNTEAFF.